The 17 T cell receptor beta chains below were found in one sample sequenced in a study of cytomegalovirus exposure and HLA in healthy donors. The PCR used 60 Vbeta and 13 Jbeta primers. Profiled with immunoSEQ multiplex PCR; TCRdb holds only in-frame clones, not every one. Seen here are about 170,000 clones, roughly 80% observed once, and the top ten hold approximately 0.78%. The specimen sequenced was PBMCs. Every receptor here comes from a young woman in good health and CMV-seronegative.

The CDR3 reads CASSLDGLTEAFF. The CDR3 DNA follows: TGTGCCAGCAGCTTGGATGGGCTCACTGAAGCTTTCTTT. This sequence joins TRBV5-4 and TRBJ1-1; D is ambiguous. CDR3 length: 13 amino acids. V lost 0 bases and J lost 4, with 7 bases in between. Germline CDR1 is SGHNT and CDR2 is YYREEE (reference sequence).

This clone was recorded only once. The chain combines TRBV15 with TRBJ1-2, with TRBD1 identical over 7 bases. Germline V CDR1 and CDR2: LNHNV, YYDKDF (reference sequence). The CDR3 length is 14 residues. J was trimmed by 10 bases and V by 4 bases; bases with no gene match: 12. The CDR3 loop is CATSNRRQGTDYTF. Written as DNA, the CDR3 is TGTGCCACCAGCAACCGCAGACAGGGTACGGACTACACCTTC.

The table lists this clone with a few counts. Other DNA sequences in this sample translate to the same CDR3. The rearrangement joins TRBV18 to TRBJ1-1; 7 nucleotides agree with TRBD1. Germline V gene data show CDR1 as KGHSH and CDR2 as LQKENI. This CDR3 is built from 13 residues. V lost 3 bases and J lost 3; bases outside the gene matches: 1. DNA of the CDR3: TGTGCCAGCTCACCGACAGGGTACACTGAAGCTTTCTTT. As protein: CASSPTGYTEAFF.

The chain couples TRBV11-3 to TRBJ2-3; no reliable D call. Germline CDR1 reads SGHNT; CDR2 reads YENEEA. The CDR3 is made up of 14 amino acids. V was clipped by 1 base and J by 4 bases, with 9 bases between them. CDR3 region: CASSLGSVADTQYF. DNA for the CDR3: TGTGCCAGCAGCTTAGGGTCGGTTGCAGATACGCAGTATTTT.

The J gene is TRBJ2-3, the V gene TRBV7-3, with D possibly being TRBD2 (6 bases). The CDR3 spans 14 residues. V lost 4 bases to trimming and J lost 0 bases, with 8 bases between them. Germline V gene lookup returns CDR1 SGHTA and CDR2 FQGTGA. CDR3 protein: CASSSLASTDTQYF. DNA for the CDR3: TGTGCCAGCAGCTCGCTAGCGAGCACAGATACGCAGTATTTT.

The CDR3 region has the DNA TGCGCCAGCAGCCAAGGATTGGGGGACAGGGCCACCGGGGAGCTGTTTTTT. Translation: CASSQGLGDRATGELFF. The rearrangement joins TRBV4-1 to TRBJ2-2, with TRBD1 matching over 9 bases. After removal of 1 base from V and 4 bases from J, the junction contained 7 bases not matched to a gene. The CDR3 extends over 17 amino acids. Germline lookup yields CDR1 MGHRA and CDR2 YSYEKL.

The CDR3 region has the DNA TGTGCCATCAGTGAGTCTCTCCAGGGGGCCACTGAAGCTTTCTTT. This translates into CAISESLQGATEAFF. The chain has TRBV10-3 and TRBJ1-1, with 8 bases aligning to TRBD1. CDR3 length: 15 amino acids. The V segment lost 0 bases and the J segment 4 bases; nucleotides outside the gene matches: 4. Per germline, CDR1 ENHRY and CDR2 SYGVKD.

The chain combines TRBV29-1 with TRBJ2-1; no reliable D call. The CDR3 is 12 amino acids. The V end lost 7 bases, the J end lost 6 bases, and 13 bases lay between the germline ends. From germline, CDR1 is SQVTM and CDR2 ANQGSEA. CDR3 nucleotides: TGCAGCGCTCGGCCGGGTCTCAATGAGCAGTTCTTC. This gives the protein CSARPGLNEQFF.

This chain joins TRBV9 and TRBJ2-7; no definite D call. V lost 1 base and J lost 5, with 13 bases in between. Germline CDR1 is SGDLS and CDR2 is YYNGEE. This CDR3 has 14 residues. The CDR3 is CASSVSPYSDEQYF. The DNA for the CDR3 is TGTGCCAGCAGCGTAAGTCCCTATTCGGACGAGCAGTACTTC.

V is TRBV11-3 and J is TRBJ2-3; D is undetermined. Germline V lookup: CDR1 SGHNT, CDR2 YENEEA. Trimming shortened V by 2 bases and J by 0 bases, and 12 bases separated the two germline ends. The CDR3 sequence is 16 residues long. For the CDR3, the DNA is TGTGCCAGCAGCTTACTTCGTGACACAAGCACAGATACGCAGTATTTT. Protein sequence: CASSLLRDTSTDTQYF.

V gene TRBV5-5 combines with J gene TRBJ2-1; 10 bases are shared with TRBD2. V shed 2 bases and J 8 bases; nucleotides not matched to a gene: 7. The CDR3 contains 15 residues. Germline CDR1 is SGHKS and CDR2 is YYEKEE (reference sequence). CDR3 in DNA: TGTGCCAGCAGCTTACTAGCGGGATTTGTGGATGAGCAGTTCTTC. Translated: CASSLLAGFVDEQFF.

J is TRBJ2-1 and V is TRBV4-1, with 10 positions matching TRBD2. V lost 5 bases, J lost 2 bases, and 21 bases stayed unmatched. The CDR3 is made up of 21 amino acids. Germline CDR1 reads MGHRA; CDR2 reads YSYEKL. In nucleotides, the CDR3 is TGCGCCAGCAGCTCTCGCCCCTTTCCGCTAGCGGGAGTTAAAGCCTACAATGAGCAGTTCTTC. This sequence encodes CASSSRPFPLAGVKAYNEQFF.

V gene TRBV18 combines with J gene TRBJ2-2; 10 bases line up with TRBD1. Trimming at V came to 3 bases and at J to 1 base, leaving 2 bases not matched to a gene. The CDR3 sequence is 16 residues long. The V gene's germline CDR1 is KGHSH and CDR2 LQKENI. The CDR3 sequence is CASSPRTGGNTGELFF. As DNA, the CDR3 is TGTGCCAGCTCACCCAGGACAGGGGGGAACACCGGGGAGCTGTTTTTT.

The chain joins TRBV2 to TRBJ2-7; the D is unclear. CDR1 is SNHLY and CDR2 is FYNNEI in the germline V gene. This CDR3 region has 14 residues. Between the trimmed V and J ends, which lost 4 bases and 0 bases, there was a span of 10 bases. CDR3 coding DNA: TGTGCCAGCAGTGGCCCGACACACTCCTACGAGCAGTACTTC. This sequence encodes CASSGPTHSYEQYF.

This rearrangement joins TRBV2 to TRBJ2-3; D unclear. From germline, CDR1 is SNHLY and CDR2 FYNNEI. V was cut by 5 bases and J by 1 base, with 19 bases left in between. The CDR3 is 17 residues long. The CDR3 sequence: CASSYRETPTRTDTQYF. CDR3 in DNA: TGTGCCAGCAGTTATCGTGAGACACCAACACGCACAGATACGCAGTATTTT.

The sample holds a few counts of this clone. The chain combines TRBV10-1 with TRBJ2-1, with 13 bases matching TRBD2. The CDR3 is 17 amino acids. J was trimmed by 2 bases and V by 2 bases; bases with no gene match: 3. CDR1 and CDR2 from the germline V gene are WNHNN and SYGVQD (reference sequence). CDR3 in DNA: TGCGCCAGCAGTGAGAAAACTAGCGGGAGGGCCTACAATGAGCAGTTCTTC. It is translated as CASSEKTSGRAYNEQFF.

V usage is TRBV10-3 and J usage is TRBJ2-1; 7 bases match TRBD2. CDR1 and CDR2 (germline): ENHRY, SYGVKD. The V segment lost 6 bases and the J segment 2 bases; nucleotides outside the gene matches: 19. CDR3 length: 19 amino acids. The CDR3 DNA sequence: TGTGCCATCAGGGGCGGGGCCGGGAGGTCCCCTACAACCTACAATGAGCAGTTCTTC. It encodes CAIRGGAGRSPTTYNEQFF.